What follows are 32 T cell receptor beta chains derived from one specimen sequenced in a study of regulatory T cells in long-lasting Graves disease. Time point meaning: newly diagnosed GD, antithyroid drugs for less than 3 months. Preparation of the TCR library used RNA extracted from PBMCs. Combining iRepertoire HTBI primers with Arm-PCR of CDR3 regions, the authors built TCR beta libraries. TCRdb itself ran the multiplex PCR reads through MiXCR, one entry per CDR3 protein. This sample has roughly 420,000 distinct CDR3 sequences, with roughly a sixth found just once. The material was peripheral blood mononuclear cells (PBMCs), obtained at new diagnosis, from a patient treated with antithyroid drugs. Receptors originate from a female donor with Graves disease.

This clonotype has at least ten counts. V gene TRBV7-9 combines with J gene TRBJ2-5; D gene ambiguous. The length of the CDR3 is 13 residues. Trimming removed 4 bases at V and 3 bases at J, with 9 bases between. Per the germline V gene, CDR1 is SEHNR and CDR2 is FQNEAQ (reference sequence). CDR3 loop: CASSSRVEETQYF. CDR3 nucleotide sequence: TGTGCCAGCAGCTCCCGAGTGGAAGAGACCCAGTACTTC. The full variable domain, in which reference TRBV7-9 and TRBJ2-5 provide the parts outside the CDR3, is DTGVSQNPRHKITKRGQNVTFRCDPISEHNRLYWYRQTLGQGPEFLTYFQNEAQLEKSRLLSDRFSAERPKGSFSTLEIQRTEQGDSAMYLCASSSRVEETQYFGPGTRLLVL.

This clonotype occurred a few times. Given a much more abundant clone one base away, this may be a read error. This chain connects TRBV6-1 to TRBJ2-7; 14 nucleotides match TRBD2. This CDR3 has 15 residues. V lost 4 bases to trimming and J lost 7 bases; unmatched junction nucleotides: 6. Germline CDR1 reads MNHNS; CDR2 reads SASEGT. The CDR3 protein is CASSAGLAGEGEQYF. In DNA form, the CDR3 reads TGTGCCAGCAGTGCGGGACTAGCGGGAGAGGGTGAGCAGTACTTC.

J is TRBJ2-3 and V is TRBV5-1; D is ambiguous. Germline CDR1 and CDR2: SGHRS and YFSETQ. This CDR3 is built from 11 residues. Trimming removed 0 bases at V and 12 bases at J, with 8 bases between. The CDR3, as DNA: TGCGCCAGCAGCTTGGGTTCTTTCCAGTATTTT. Residues: CASSLGSFQYF.

Many counts were recorded for this clonotype. The genes are TRBV2 and TRBJ1-2; possible D gene TRBD1, 6 bases. Trimming left V 4 bases short and J 2 bases short, with 14 bases between. The germline gives CDR1 SNHLY, CDR2 FYNNEI. The CDR3 sequence is 15 residues long. CDR3: CASSGGHGGNYGYTF. DNA of the CDR3: TGTGCCAGCAGTGGGGGACATGGGGGGAACTATGGCTACACCTTC. Full variable domain (rest looked up from reference TRBV2 and TRBJ1-2): EPEVTQTPSHQVTQMGQEVILRCVPISNHLYFYWYRQILGQKVEFLVSFYNNEISEKSEIFDDQFSVERPDGSNFTLKIRSTKLEDSAMYFCASSGGHGGNYGYTFGSGTRLTVV.

The table lists this clonotype with many counts. The chain couples TRBV28 to TRBJ2-3; a weak D match, TRBD1 (6 bases). Germline V gene lookup returns CDR1 MDHEN and CDR2 SYDVKM. V was clipped by 5 bases and J by 4 bases, with 13 bases between them. The CDR3 length is 14 residues. The CDR3 sequence is CASSPTGIADTQYF. In nucleotides, the CDR3 is TGTGCCAGCAGTCCAACAGGGATTGCAGATACGCAGTATTTT.

This chain uses TRBV12-3 or TRBV12-4 with TRBJ1-2, with D maybe TRBD1 (5 bases). V was shortened by 3 bases and J by 4 bases, with 9 bases between the two germline ends. The CDR3 has 13 residues. The CDR3 bases are TGTGCCAGCAGTTTGGCAGGGCTCTATGGCTACACCTTC. Translated: CASSLAGLYGYTF.

A note on this clonotype: A far larger clone is only one base removed, so a read error is likely. The chain combines TRBV2 with TRBJ2-5; the D is unclear. Germline V lookup: CDR1 SNHLY, CDR2 FYNNEI. Trimming removed 6 bases from V and 11 bases from J, with 16 bases in between. This CDR3 is 12 amino acids long. The CDR3 sequence: CASSETANEQYF. For the CDR3, the DNA is TGTGCCAGCAGCGAGACCGCCAATGAGCAGTACTTC. Looking up the rest from reference TRBV2 and TRBJ2-5 gives the full variable domain: EPEVTQTPSHQVTQMGQEVILRCVPISNHLYFYWYRQILGQKVEFLVSFYNNEISEKSEIFDDQFSVERPDGSNFTLKIRSTKLEDSAMYFCASSETANEQYFGPGTRLLVL.

The table lists this clonotype with many counts. J is TRBJ1-2 and V is TRBV6-2 or TRBV6-3, with a tentative D call TRBD1 (5 bases). CDR3 length: 16 residues. Germline CDR1 is MNHEY and CDR2 is SVGEGT. V was cut by 2 bases and J by 2 bases, with 15 bases left in between. The DNA for the CDR3 is TGTGCCAGCAGTTACGGCAGGGACCCACTAAACTATGGCTACACCTTC. It encodes CASSYGRDPLNYGYTF.

This clonotype was seen repeatedly, ten times or more. This chain uses TRBV5-1 with TRBJ2-1, with D maybe TRBD2 (5 bases). Germline V gene lookup returns CDR1 SGHRS and CDR2 YFSETQ. The CDR3 contains 15 residues. Trimming took 4 bases from V and 5 from J, leaving 16 bases between them. DNA for the CDR3: TGCGCCAGCAGCGCTACTAGTTCCAATGACAATGAGCAGTTCTTC. As protein: CASSATSSNDNEQFF.

This clonotype was seen ten or more times. The gene calls are TRBV29-1 and TRBJ2-7, with D perhaps matching TRBD1 (6 bases). Germline CDR1 SQVTM, CDR2 ANQGSEA. The ends were cut back, 7 bases at V and 4 bases at J, with 11 bases in the middle. The length of the CDR3 is 11 residues. This CDR3 reads CSANQGYEQYF. The CDR3 coding sequence is TGCAGCGCCAACCAGGGGTACGAGCAGTACTTC.

This clonotype came up many times. The CDR3 reads CASSSADRVVNEQFF. In nucleotides, the CDR3 is TGTGCCAGCAGTTCAGCGGACAGGGTCGTCAATGAGCAGTTCTTC. The genes are TRBV6-5 and TRBJ2-1; 8 nucleotides match TRBD1. Germline V CDR1 and CDR2: MNHEY, SVGAGI. Losses at the gene ends were 4 bases for V and 6 bases for J; bases not matched to a gene: 8. The CDR3 consists of 15 residues.

This clonotype was observed a few times. The rearrangement uses TRBV20-1 and TRBJ1-1; weak D call: TRBD1 (6 bases). The CDR3 runs 14 residues. V was trimmed by 0 bases and J by 1 base, leaving 9 bases between them. CDR1 and CDR2 (germline): DFQATT, SNEGSKA (reference sequence). As DNA, the CDR3 is TGCAGTGCTAGAGAAGGGGGGGCGAACACTGAAGCTTTCTTT. This translates into CSAREGGANTEAFF.

This clonotype showed up just a few times. This rearrangement joins TRBV28 to TRBJ2-4, with D possibly matching TRBD2 (7 bases). Germline loops: CDR1 MDHEN, CDR2 SYDVKM. The length of the CDR3 is 16 residues. Trimming took 6 bases from V and 7 from J, leaving 22 bases between them. Here the CDR3 DNA reads TGTGCCAGCAGGCTTGGGGGGGCCCTCCTGGGGAACATTCAGTACTTC. Translating gives CASRLGGALLGNIQYF. Complete variable domain (other parts from reference TRBV28 and TRBJ2-4): DVKVTQSSRYLVKRTGEKVFLECVQDMDHENMFWYRQDPGLGLRLIYFSYDVKMKEKGDIPEGYSVSREKKERFSLILESASTNQTSMYLCASRLGGALLGNIQYFGAGTRLSVL.

V gene TRBV5-1 combines with J gene TRBJ2-5, with 12 nucleotides matching TRBD2. This CDR3 has 17 residues. Germline CDR1 is SGHRS and CDR2 is YFSETQ. V dropped 7 bases and J dropped 5; count of bases not matched to a gene: 15. The chain's CDR3 is CASARGTSGSDWETQYF. The CDR3 DNA reads as TGCGCCAGCGCCAGAGGGACTAGCGGGTCGGACTGGGAGACCCAGTACTTC.

In nucleotides, the CDR3 is TGTGCCAGCAGTCCACCCCAGGGCAGGGCCGCTGGCTACACCTTC. It codes for CASSPPQGRAAGYTF. The chain joins TRBV12-3 or TRBV12-4 to TRBJ1-2; tentative D call: TRBD1 (5 bases). Trimming removed 5 bases from V and 7 bases from J, with 20 bases in between. The CDR3 length is 15 residues.

This clonotype was seen at least ten times. The chain employs TRBV20-1 and TRBJ1-1; possible D gene TRBD1, 5 bases. The CDR3 runs to 14 residues. Germline CDR1 and CDR2: DFQATT and SNEGSKA (reference sequence). Trimming left V 6 bases short and J 8 bases short, with 22 bases between. CDR3 coding DNA: TGCAGTGCGAGGGAACCGGGGGGACGGGGAGAAGCTTTCTTT. Translation: CSAREPGGRGEAFF.

This clonotype was counted at least ten times. The chain is built from TRBV18 and TRBJ2-1; D is unclear. Germline V lookup: CDR1 KGHSH, CDR2 LQKENI. Trimming cost V 2 bases and J 6 bases, with 8 bases left between them. This CDR3 region has 13 residues. DNA for the CDR3: TGTGCCAGCTCACCAGCGACAATCAATGAGCAGTTCTTC. Amino acid sequence: CASSPATINEQFF.

The table lists this clonotype with many counts. The V gene is TRBV27, the J gene TRBJ2-3; D is unresolved. V lost 2 bases to trimming and J lost 4 bases, with 16 bases between them. The length of the CDR3 is 16 residues. In germline, CDR1 is MNHEY, CDR2 SMNVEV (reference sequence). For the CDR3, the DNA is TGTGCCAGCAGTTTACCCCCTTGGTGTGGCCCAGATACGCAGTATTTT. This codes for CASSLPPWCGPDTQYF.

This rearrangement joins TRBV9 to TRBJ2-5; a possible D gene is TRBD2 (5 bases). Germline lookup yields CDR1 SGDLS and CDR2 YYNGEE. V lost 4 bases to trimming and J lost 5 bases, with 12 bases between them. This CDR3 is built from 13 residues. CDR3 residues: CASSPRGWETQYF. The CDR3 coding sequence is TGTGCCAGCAGCCCCCGCGGGTGGGAGACCCAGTACTTC.

This clonotype was seen many times. This sequence joins TRBV2 and TRBJ1-3; D gene ambiguous. The CDR3 length is 14 residues. Per the germline V gene, CDR1 is SNHLY and CDR2 is FYNNEI. Trimming cost V 1 base and J 0 bases, with 4 bases left between them. CDR3 DNA: TGTGCCAGCAGTGAAGGGGTCTCTGGAAACACCATATATTTT. Residues: CASSEGVSGNTIYF.

The rearrangement uses TRBV27 and TRBJ1-5, with 9 bases lining up with TRBD1. CDR1 MNHEY and CDR2 SMNVEV come from the germline V gene (reference sequence). The V and J ends lost 2 bases and 0 bases, in that order; junction bases with no gene match: 2. There are 16 residues in the CDR3. CDR3 nucleotide sequence: TGTGCCAGCAGTTTAGGGACAGGGTTTAGCAATCAGCCCCAGCATTTT. Translation: CASSLGTGFSNQPQHF.

J is TRBJ2-2 and V is TRBV7-3, with 9 positions matching TRBD2. V was pared by 4 bases and J by 5 bases, with 5 bases of the junction left unmatched. Germline CDR1 SGHTA, CDR2 FQGTGA. The CDR3 is made up of 15 amino acids. CDR3 in DNA: TGTGCCAGCAGCTCCCTAGCGGGAAAAACCGGGGAGCTGTTTTTT. Residues: CASSSLAGKTGELFF. Full variable domain (rest looked up from reference TRBV7-3 and TRBJ2-2): GAGVSQTPSNKVTEKGKYVELRCDPISGHTALYWYRQSLGQGPEFLIYFQGTGAADDSGLPNDRFFAVRPEGSVSTLKIQRTERGDSAVYLCASSSLAGKTGELFFGEGSRLTVL.

This clonotype was recorded many times. The chain uses TRBV28 and TRBJ2-3, with 8 bases identical to TRBD2. This CDR3 is built from 15 residues. Germline V gene lookup returns CDR1 MDHEN and CDR2 SYDVKM. The V segment lost 8 bases and the J segment 1 base; nucleotides outside the gene matches: 8. The CDR3 region is CASGTLAEGTDTQYF. CDR3 sequence (DNA): TGTGCCAGCGGAACACTAGCGGAGGGCACAGATACGCAGTATTTT.

Ten or more counts support this clonotype. The chain is built from TRBV30 and TRBJ2-3; 9 nucleotides match TRBD1. This CDR3 has 13 residues. The J segment lost 0 bases and the V segment lost 8 bases, leaving 3 bases of the junction unmatched. Looked up from germline, CDR1 is GTSNPN and CDR2 is SVGIG (reference sequence). The DNA of the CDR3 is TGTGCCGCGGGGACAGGGAGCACAGATACGCAGTATTTT. Its translation: CAAGTGSTDTQYF.

This clonotype was detected many times. The V and J genes are TRBV29-1 and TRBJ2-7; D may match TRBD1 or TRBD2 (5 bases each). CDR1 and CDR2 (germline): SQVTM, ANQGSEA. This CDR3 contains 12 residues. V lost 6 bases and J lost 2, with 11 bases in between. Here the CDR3 DNA reads TGCAGCGTGGGCGAGGGGCCCTACGAGCAGTACTTC. It yields the protein CSVGEGPYEQYF.

This clonotype was counted ten times or more. V is TRBV6-1 and J is TRBJ1-5; no clear D. CDR1 is MNHNS and CDR2 is SASEGT in the germline V gene. This CDR3 region has 14 residues. V dropped 8 bases and J dropped 0 bases, with 11 bases sitting between them. The CDR3 DNA sequence: TGTGCCAGCTCAACAGCTTATAGCAATCAGCCCCAGCATTTT. Protein product: CASSTAYSNQPQHF.

This clonotype was found many times. The chain links TRBV4-1 to TRBJ1-2, with TRBD1 as a possible D gene (5 bases). This CDR3 comprises 14 residues. Germline CDR1 reads MGHRA; CDR2 reads YSYEKL. V was cut by 4 bases and J by 8 bases, with 17 bases left in between. The CDR3 loop reads CASSLARVGEGYTF. The CDR3 DNA reads TGCGCCAGCAGCCTTGCAAGGGTGGGGGAGGGCTACACCTTC.

This clonotype showed up just a few times. The genes are TRBV27 and TRBJ2-3, with D uncertain. Deletions cut 7 bases from V and 0 bases from J, with 14 bases between. This CDR3 spans 15 amino acids. In germline, CDR1 is MNHEY, CDR2 SMNVEV (reference sequence). The CDR3 sequence is CASIGRGTSTDTQYF. DNA of the CDR3: TGTGCCAGCATAGGGCGAGGTACTAGCACAGATACGCAGTATTTT.

This clonotype is a singleton in its sample. This sequence joins TRBV12-3 or TRBV12-4 and TRBJ2-5, with unresolved D. The CDR3 loop spans 14 amino acids. Trimming cost V 3 bases and J 6 bases, with 14 bases left between them. CDR3 loop: CASSFISTKKTQYF. The CDR3 nucleotides are TGTGCCAGCAGTTTCATATCAACCAAGAAGACCCAGTACTTC.

The table lists this clonotype with many counts. The CDR3 nucleotides read TGCAGTGCTAGACGTTCGATGGCAGATGGGGAGCAGTTCTTC. Amino acid sequence: CSARRSMADGEQFF. This chain uses TRBV20-1 with TRBJ2-1; D remains ambiguous. V lost 2 bases, J lost 10 bases, and 18 bases lay in between. CDR1 and CDR2 (germline): DFQATT, SNEGSKA (reference sequence). The CDR3 spans 14 residues.

Only a few counts were recorded for this clonotype. This chain uses TRBV6-1 with TRBJ2-3; TRBD2 is a possible D gene (5 bases). This CDR3 contains 14 residues. Germline V gene lookup returns CDR1 MNHNS and CDR2 SASEGT. Deletions cut 7 bases from V and 2 bases from J, with 13 bases between. The chain's CDR3 is CASNDYTDTDTQYF. Here the CDR3 DNA reads TGTGCCAGCAATGACTACACAGACACAGATACGCAGTATTTT.

A remark on this clonotype: At one boundary the junction diverges from the germline segment, which might be a read error. This rearrangement joins TRBV12-3 or TRBV12-4 to TRBJ1-1; no clear D. This CDR3 is built from 14 residues. The CDR3 reads CASSYTLMNAEAFF. Written as DNA, the CDR3 is TGTGCCAGCAGTTATACGCTAATGAACGCTGAAGCTTTCTTT.